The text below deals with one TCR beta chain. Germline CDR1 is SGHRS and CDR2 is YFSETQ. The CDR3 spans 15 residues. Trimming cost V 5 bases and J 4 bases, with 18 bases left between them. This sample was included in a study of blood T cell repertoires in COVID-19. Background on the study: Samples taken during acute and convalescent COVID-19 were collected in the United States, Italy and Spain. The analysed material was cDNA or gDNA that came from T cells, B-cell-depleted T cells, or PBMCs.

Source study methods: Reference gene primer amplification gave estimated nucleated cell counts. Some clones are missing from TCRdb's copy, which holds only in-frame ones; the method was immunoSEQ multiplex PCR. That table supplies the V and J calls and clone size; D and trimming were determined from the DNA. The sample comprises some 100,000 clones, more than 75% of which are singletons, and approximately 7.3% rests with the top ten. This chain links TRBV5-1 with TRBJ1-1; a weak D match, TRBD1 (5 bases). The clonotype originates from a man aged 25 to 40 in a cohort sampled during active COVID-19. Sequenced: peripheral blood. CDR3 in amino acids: CASRRLGGGGTEAFF. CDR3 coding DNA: TGCGCCAGCAGGCGCCTTGGGGGAGGCGGCACTGAAGCTTTCTTT.